The T cell receptor (beta chain) described here comes from a study of cytomegalovirus exposure and HLA in healthy donors. PCR was performed using 60 Vbeta and 13 Jbeta primers. TCRdb's copy holds only in-frame clones and misses some; the assay was immunoSEQ multiplex PCR. In the table there are around 120,000 clones, approximately 70% of which are singletons. CDR3 length: 19 residues. Germline V gene data show CDR1 as LNHDA and CDR2 as SQIVND (reference sequence). After removal of 1 base from V and 0 bases from J, the junction contained 10 bases not matched to a gene. This clonotype was obtained from an older woman in good health and CMV-seropositive. Sequencing used PBMCs. The chain uses TRBV19 and TRBJ2-2; 8 bases fit TRBD1. CDR3 sequence (DNA): TGTGCCAGTAGTATAGGGTTGTTGTGGACAGGGACGAACACCGGGGAGCTGTTTTTT. As protein: CASSIGLLWTGTNTGELFF.